Below are 7 T cell receptor beta chains sequenced from a single sample in a study of blood T cell repertoires in COVID-19. Data came from immunoSEQ multiplex PCR; TCRdb stores just in-frame clones and leaves some out. The sample consists of about 100,000 clones, less than 90% of them appearing once. Sequencing input: peripheral blood. The receptor set was obtained from a man under 40 in a cohort sampled during active COVID-19.

The chain joins TRBV7-6 to TRBJ2-2, with 7 bases identical to TRBD1. V shed 4 bases, J shed 2 bases, and the junction held 7 bases outside the gene matches. CDR1 is SGHVS and CDR2 is FNYEAQ in the germline V gene. CDR3 length: 16 residues. The CDR3 loop is CASSSGQPINTGELFF. The CDR3 DNA reads TGTGCCAGCAGCTCGGGACAGCCCATAAACACCGGGGAGCTGTTTTTT.

This clone was recorded once. This chain connects TRBV18 to TRBJ2-3; D is uncertain. Germline V gene sequence: CDR1 KGHSH, CDR2 LQKENI. CDR3 length equals 13 residues. Trimming took off 3 bases at V and 0 bases at J, with 4 bases between the two ends. In DNA, the CDR3 is TGTGCCAGCTCACCTAGTAGCACAGATACGCAGTATTTT. This sequence encodes CASSPSSTDTQYF.

The chain uses TRBV4-1 and TRBJ2-2, with a possible D match to TRBD1 (7 bases). Trimming stripped 4 bases from V and 8 bases from J, with 23 bases between. The CDR3 covers 17 residues. The germline V gene has CDR1 MGHRA and CDR2 YSYEKL. This CDR3 is CASSPHPNRGGRGELFF. The CDR3 nucleotides are TGCGCCAGCAGCCCACACCCTAACAGGGGAGGTAGGGGGGAGCTGTTTTTT.

J is TRBJ1-5 and V is TRBV10-2; no reliable D call. Germline CDR1 and CDR2: WSHSY and SAAADI. Trimming stripped 8 bases from V and 2 bases from J, with 10 bases between. This CDR3 is built from 13 residues. CDR3 bases: TGCGCCAGCCGTCCAGGCGGCAATCAGCCCCAGCATTTT. This gives the protein CASRPGGNQPQHF.

In its sample, this clone was seen once. The chain combines TRBV10-3 with TRBJ1-2; perhaps TRBD1 as D (6 bases). Trimming left V 4 bases short and J 3 bases short, with 9 bases between. Germline assignment: CDR1 ENHRY and CDR2 SYGVKD. CDR3 length: 13 amino acids. The DNA of the CDR3 is TGTGCCATCAGTGTGGACAGAGACTATGGCTACACCTTC. Residues: CAISVDRDYGYTF.

The CDR3 spells CATSMASTDTQYF. The CDR3 coding sequence is TGTGCCACCAGTATGGCTAGCACAGATACGCAGTATTTT. The rearrangement links TRBV24-1 to TRBJ2-3; D is ambiguous. Between the trimmed V and J ends, which lost 6 bases and 0 bases, there was a span of 6 bases. CDR3 length equals 13 residues. Germline assignment: CDR1 KGHDR and CDR2 SFDVKD.

V usage is TRBV6-6 and J usage is TRBJ1-3; 7 positions match TRBD1. Germline CDR1 and CDR2: MNHNY and SVGAGI (reference sequence). The V gene end was trimmed by 5 bases and the J gene end by 4 bases; junction bases not matched to a gene: 5. CDR3 length: 14 amino acids. CDR3 bases: TGTGCCAGCAGTCTACAGGGGTCAGGAAACACCATATATTTT. Encoded protein: CASSLQGSGNTIYF.